A selection of T cell receptor beta chains follows, all from one sample in a study of neurological immune-mediated disorders. TCRdb reanalysed the 5' RACE reads using MiXCR and keeps one entry per CDR3 protein. The sample shows about 90,000 distinct CDR3 sequences, around 13% of them seen only once. What was sequenced was PBMCs. These receptors came from a female donor with HTLV-1-associated myelopathy (HAM/TSP). Each CDR3 is given with its conserved first and last residue. A D gene is named only where the DNA matches it firmly. Clone size, where shown, is once, few, many, or a class for clones that have expanded.

D: -; V: TRBV29-1; size: -; J: TRBJ1-1; DNA: TGCAGCGTGGAACGGTTCATGAACACTGAAGCTTTCTTT; CDR3: CSVERFMNTEAFF
D: TRBD1; V: TRBV5-1; size: many; J: TRBJ2-7; DNA: TGCGCCAGCAGCCCAGGACAGGGGTTTTACGAGCAGTACTTC; CDR3: CASSPGQGFYEQYF
D: -; V: TRBV5-1; size: -; J: TRBJ1-6; DNA: TGCGCCAGCAGCTTGGCCGGCAGGGGATCATCCCTCCACTTT; CDR3: CASSLAGRGSSLHF
D: TRBD1; V: TRBV6-2/TRBV6-3; size: many; J: TRBJ1-1; DNA: TGTGCCAGCAGTTCGAACAGGGGAAACACTGAAGCTTTCTTT; CDR3: CASSSNRGNTEAFF
D: -; V: TRBV4-1; size: many; J: TRBJ2-1; DNA: TGCGCCAGCAGCCGCGATGGGGGGGGCGGTTACAATGAGCAGTTCTTC; CDR3: CASSRDGGGGYNEQFF
D: -; V: TRBV5-1; size: many; J: TRBJ2-2; DNA: TGCGCCAGCAGCTTTCAACACCTGAACACCGGGGAGCTGTTTTTT; CDR3: CASSFQHLNTGELFF
D: -; V: TRBV3-1; size: few; J: TRBJ1-5; DNA: TGTGCCAGCAGTCCTATGCAGAAAAATCAGCCCCAGCATTTT; CDR3: CASSPMQKNQPQHF
D: -; V: TRBV7-2; size: many; J: TRBJ1-5; DNA: TGTGCCAGCAGCTCTTCCGACGGGTATCAGCCCCAGCATTTT; CDR3: CASSSSDGYQPQHF
D: TRBD2; V: TRBV6-1; size: -; J: TRBJ2-7; DNA: TGTGCCAGCAGTGGACTAGCGGGGGGTCCCTACGAGCAGTACTTC; CDR3: CASSGLAGGPYEQYF
D: TRBD1; V: TRBV20-1; size: -; J: TRBJ1-2; DNA: TGCAGTGCTATCAAGGGGGCAGGGGAAGACTATGGCTACACCTTC; CDR3: CSAIKGAGEDYGYTF
D: TRBD1; V: TRBV12-5; size: many; J: TRBJ1-2; DNA: TGTGCTAGTGATCCAGGACAGGGGGAAGATGGCTACACCTTC; CDR3: CASDPGQGEDGYTF
D: -; V: TRBV20-1; size: -; J: TRBJ2-1; DNA: TGCAGTGCGATTTGGGGGGCGAAAAGGAATGAGCAGTTCTTC; CDR3: CSAIWGAKRNEQFF
D: TRBD1; V: TRBV5-1; size: many; J: TRBJ2-7; DNA: TGCGCCAGCAGCCTTGCTCCCCGGGACAGGGATTACGAGCAGTACTTC; CDR3: CASSLAPRDRDYEQYF
D: TRBD1; V: TRBV2; size: many; J: TRBJ2-4; DNA: TGTGCCAGCAGGGCGACAGGGTCCAAAAACATTCAGTACTTC; CDR3: CASRATGSKNIQYF
D: TRBD2; V: TRBV5-1; size: many; J: TRBJ2-5; DNA: TGCGCCAGCAGCTTACCCCAAGCGGGGCAAGAGACCCAGTACTTC; CDR3: CASSLPQAGQETQYF
D: -; V: TRBV11-2; size: many; J: TRBJ2-1; DNA: TGTGCCAGCAGCTTAGATTTCGGCGGGGGCCTCTACAATGAGCAGTTCTTC; CDR3: CASSLDFGGGLYNEQFF
D: -; V: TRBV28; size: many; J: TRBJ1-3; DNA: TGTGCCAGCAGTTTCGGACAATCTGGAAACACCATATATTTT; CDR3: CASSFGQSGNTIYF
D: TRBD2; V: TRBV5-1; size: many; J: TRBJ2-5; DNA: TGCGCCAGCAGCTTAGGACTAGCGGGGGGCTACGAAGAGACCCAGTACTTC; CDR3: CASSLGLAGGYEETQYF
D: -; V: TRBV27; size: many; J: TRBJ2-7; DNA: TGTGCCAGCAGTTTATCCCCGGGAAACTACGAGCAGTACTTC; CDR3: CASSLSPGNYEQYF
D: TRBD1; V: TRBV12-3/TRBV12-4; size: -; J: TRBJ1-2; DNA: TGTGCCAGCAGTTTACAGGGGGCCAGCGGCTACACCTTC; CDR3: CASSLQGASGYTF
D: TRBD1; V: TRBV18; size: many; J: TRBJ2-7; DNA: TGTGCCAGCTCACCACAGGGACAGAGCTCCTACGAGCAGTACTTC; CDR3: CASSPQGQSSYEQYF